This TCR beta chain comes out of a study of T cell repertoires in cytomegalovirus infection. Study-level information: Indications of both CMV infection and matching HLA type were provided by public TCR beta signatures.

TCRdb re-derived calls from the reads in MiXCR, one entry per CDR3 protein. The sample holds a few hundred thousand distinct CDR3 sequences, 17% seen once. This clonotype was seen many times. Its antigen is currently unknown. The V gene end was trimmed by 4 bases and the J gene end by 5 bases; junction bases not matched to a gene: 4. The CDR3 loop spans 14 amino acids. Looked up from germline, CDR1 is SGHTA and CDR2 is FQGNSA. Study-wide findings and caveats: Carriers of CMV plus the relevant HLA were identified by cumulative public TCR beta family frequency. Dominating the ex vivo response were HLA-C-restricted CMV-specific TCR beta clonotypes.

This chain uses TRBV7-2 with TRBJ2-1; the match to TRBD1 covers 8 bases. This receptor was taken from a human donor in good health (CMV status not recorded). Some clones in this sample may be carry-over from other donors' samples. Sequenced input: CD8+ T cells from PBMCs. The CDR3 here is CASSSGQGHNEQFF. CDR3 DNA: TGTGCCAGCAGCTCCGGACAGGGCCACAATGAGCAGTTCTTC.